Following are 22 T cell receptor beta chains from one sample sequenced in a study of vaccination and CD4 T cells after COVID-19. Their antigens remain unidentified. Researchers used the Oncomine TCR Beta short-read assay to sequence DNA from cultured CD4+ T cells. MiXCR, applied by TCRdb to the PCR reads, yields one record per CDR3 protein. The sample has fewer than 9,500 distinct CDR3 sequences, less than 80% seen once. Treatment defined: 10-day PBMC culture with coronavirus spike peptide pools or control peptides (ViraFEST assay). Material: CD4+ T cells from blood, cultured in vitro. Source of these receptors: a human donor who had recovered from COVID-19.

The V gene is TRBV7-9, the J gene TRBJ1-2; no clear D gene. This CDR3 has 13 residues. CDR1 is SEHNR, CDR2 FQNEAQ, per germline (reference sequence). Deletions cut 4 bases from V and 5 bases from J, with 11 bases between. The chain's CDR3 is CASSSQLGYGYTF. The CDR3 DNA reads TGTGCCAGCAGCTCCCAGTTGGGGTATGGCTACACCTTC.

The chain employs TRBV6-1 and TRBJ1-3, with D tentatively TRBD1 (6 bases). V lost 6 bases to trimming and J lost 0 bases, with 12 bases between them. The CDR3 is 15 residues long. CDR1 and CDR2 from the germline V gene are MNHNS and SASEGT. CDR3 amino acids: CASRGGVSSGNTIYF. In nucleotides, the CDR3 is TGTGCCAGCAGAGGGGGGGTGAGCTCTGGAAACACCATATATTTT.

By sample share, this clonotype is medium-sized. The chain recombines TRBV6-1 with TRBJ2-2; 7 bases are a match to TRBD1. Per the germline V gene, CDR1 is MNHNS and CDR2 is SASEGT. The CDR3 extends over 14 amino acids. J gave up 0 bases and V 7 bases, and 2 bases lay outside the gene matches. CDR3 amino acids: CASNRGSNTGELFF. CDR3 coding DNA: TGTGCCAGCAACAGGGGATCGAACACCGGGGAGCTGTTTTTT.

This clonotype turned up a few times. For the CDR3, the DNA is TGCAGTGCTACCCCAGGGATCTATAGCAATCAGCCCCAGCATTTT. Amino acid sequence: CSATPGIYSNQPQHF. The chain couples TRBV20-1 to TRBJ1-5, with D tentatively TRBD1 (5 bases). V was trimmed by 4 bases and J by 0 bases, leaving 13 bases between them. The CDR3 totals 15 residues. The germline gives CDR1 DFQATT, CDR2 SNEGSKA (reference sequence).

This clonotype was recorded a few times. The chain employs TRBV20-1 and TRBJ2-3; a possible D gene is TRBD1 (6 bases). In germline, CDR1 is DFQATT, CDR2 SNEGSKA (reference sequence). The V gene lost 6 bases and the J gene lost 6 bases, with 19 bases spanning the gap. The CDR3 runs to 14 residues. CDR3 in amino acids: CSALKSDSPDTQYF. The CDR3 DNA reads TGCAGTGCGCTTAAATCGGACAGTCCGGATACGCAGTATTTT.

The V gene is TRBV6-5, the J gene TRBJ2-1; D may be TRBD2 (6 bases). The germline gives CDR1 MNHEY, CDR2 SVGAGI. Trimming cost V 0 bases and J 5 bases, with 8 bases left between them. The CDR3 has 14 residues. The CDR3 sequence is CASSYSTGDNEQFF. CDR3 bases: TGTGCCAGCAGTTACTCAACGGGGGACAATGAGCAGTTCTTC.

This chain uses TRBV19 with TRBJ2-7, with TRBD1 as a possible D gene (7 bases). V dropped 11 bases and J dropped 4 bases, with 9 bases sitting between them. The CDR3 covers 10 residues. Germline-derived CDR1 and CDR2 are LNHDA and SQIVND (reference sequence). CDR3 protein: CAPGGYEQYF. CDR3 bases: TGTGCCCCAGGGGGGTACGAGCAGTACTTC.

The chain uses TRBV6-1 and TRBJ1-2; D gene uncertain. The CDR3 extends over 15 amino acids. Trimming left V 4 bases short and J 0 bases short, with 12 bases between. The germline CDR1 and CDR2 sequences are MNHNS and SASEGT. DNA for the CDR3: TGTGCCAGCAGTGTAGTCTCCCCCTCTAACTATGGCTACACCTTC. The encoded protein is CASSVVSPSNYGYTF.

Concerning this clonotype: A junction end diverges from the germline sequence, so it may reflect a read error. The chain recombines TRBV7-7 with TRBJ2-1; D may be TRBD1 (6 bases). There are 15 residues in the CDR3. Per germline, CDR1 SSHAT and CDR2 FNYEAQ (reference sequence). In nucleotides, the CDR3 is TGTGCTAGCAGTTCAACCGACAGGTACGGCAATGAGCAGTTCTTC. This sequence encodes CASSSTDRYGNEQFF.

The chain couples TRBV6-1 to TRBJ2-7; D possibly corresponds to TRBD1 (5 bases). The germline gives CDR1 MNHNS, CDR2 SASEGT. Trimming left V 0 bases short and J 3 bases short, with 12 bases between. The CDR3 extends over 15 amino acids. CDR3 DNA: TGTGCCAGCAGTGAAGCTCAGGGAAGGGACTACGAGCAGTACTTC. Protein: CASSEAQGRDYEQYF.

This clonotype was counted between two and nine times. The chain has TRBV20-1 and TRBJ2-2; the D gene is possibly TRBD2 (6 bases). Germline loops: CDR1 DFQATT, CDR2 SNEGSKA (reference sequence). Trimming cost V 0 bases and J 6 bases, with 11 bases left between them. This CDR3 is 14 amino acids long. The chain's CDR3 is CSARDYTGAGELFF. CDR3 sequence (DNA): TGCAGTGCTAGAGATTATACGGGGGCCGGGGAGCTGTTTTTT.

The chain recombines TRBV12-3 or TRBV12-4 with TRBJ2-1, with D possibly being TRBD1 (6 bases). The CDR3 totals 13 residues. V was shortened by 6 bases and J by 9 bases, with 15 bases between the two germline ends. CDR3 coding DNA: TGTGCCAGCAGCAAGAACACAGGGACTGAGCAGTTCTTC. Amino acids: CASSKNTGTEQFF.

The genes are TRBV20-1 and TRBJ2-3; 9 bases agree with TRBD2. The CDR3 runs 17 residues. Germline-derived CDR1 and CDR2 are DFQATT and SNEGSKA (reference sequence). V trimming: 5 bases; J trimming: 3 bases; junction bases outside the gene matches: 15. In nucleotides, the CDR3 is TGCAGTGCTGGGGGAAATAGCGGGAGCGGGTTTACAGATACGCAGTATTTT. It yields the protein CSAGGNSGSGFTDTQYF.

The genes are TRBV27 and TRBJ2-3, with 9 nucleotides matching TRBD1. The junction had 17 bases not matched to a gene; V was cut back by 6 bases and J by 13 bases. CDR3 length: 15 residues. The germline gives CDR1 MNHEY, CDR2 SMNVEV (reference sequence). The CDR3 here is CASSPLRDRVSIEYF. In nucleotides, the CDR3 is TGTGCCAGCAGCCCACTCCGGGACAGGGTTTCCATAGAGTATTTT.

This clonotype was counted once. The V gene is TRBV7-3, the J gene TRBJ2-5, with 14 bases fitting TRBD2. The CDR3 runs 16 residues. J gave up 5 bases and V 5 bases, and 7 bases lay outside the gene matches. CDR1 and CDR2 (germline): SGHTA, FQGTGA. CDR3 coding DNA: TGTGCCAGCAGCCTGGGACTAGCGGGGGCCGGGGAGACCCAGTACTTC. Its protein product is CASSLGLAGAGETQYF.

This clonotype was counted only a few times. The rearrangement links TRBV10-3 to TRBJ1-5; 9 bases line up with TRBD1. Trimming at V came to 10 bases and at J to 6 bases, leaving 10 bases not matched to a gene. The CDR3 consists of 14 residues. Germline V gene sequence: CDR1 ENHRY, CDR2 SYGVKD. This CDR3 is CATSGQGGGQPQHF. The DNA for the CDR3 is TGTGCCACGTCGGGACAGGGAGGAGGTCAGCCCCAGCATTTT.

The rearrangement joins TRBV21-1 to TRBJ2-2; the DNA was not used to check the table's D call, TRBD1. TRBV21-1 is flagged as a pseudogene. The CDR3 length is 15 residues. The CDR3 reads CASSQTGSSTGELFF. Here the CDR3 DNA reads TGTGCCAGCAGCCAGACAGGGAGCTCGACCGGGGAGCTGTTTTTT.

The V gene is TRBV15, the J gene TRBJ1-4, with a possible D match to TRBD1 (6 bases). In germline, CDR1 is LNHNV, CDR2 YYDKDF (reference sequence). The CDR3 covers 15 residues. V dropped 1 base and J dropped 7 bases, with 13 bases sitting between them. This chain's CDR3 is CATSRVRGSGEKLFF. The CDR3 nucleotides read TGTGCCACCAGCAGAGTCAGGGGCTCGGGTGAAAAACTGTTTTTT. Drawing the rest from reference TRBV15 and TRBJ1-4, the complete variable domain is DAMVIQNPRYQVTQFGKPVTLSCSQTLNHNVMYWYQQKSSQAPKLLFHYYDKDFNNEADTPDNFQSRRPNTSFCFLDIRSPGLGDTAMYLCATSRVRGSGEKLFFGSGTQLSVL.

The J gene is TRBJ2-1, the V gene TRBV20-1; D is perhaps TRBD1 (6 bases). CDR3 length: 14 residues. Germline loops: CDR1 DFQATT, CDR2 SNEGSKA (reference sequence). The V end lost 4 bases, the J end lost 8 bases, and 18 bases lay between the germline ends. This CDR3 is CSANRDISGHEQFF. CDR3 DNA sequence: TGCAGTGCTAACAGGGATATTTCCGGACATGAGCAGTTCTTC.

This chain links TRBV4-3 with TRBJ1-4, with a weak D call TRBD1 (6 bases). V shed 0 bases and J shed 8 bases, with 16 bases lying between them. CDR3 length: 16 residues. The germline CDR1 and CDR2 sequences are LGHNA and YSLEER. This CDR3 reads CASSQDLSGVGEKLFF. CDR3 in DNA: TGCGCCAGCAGCCAAGATCTATCAGGGGTCGGCGAAAAACTGTTTTTT.

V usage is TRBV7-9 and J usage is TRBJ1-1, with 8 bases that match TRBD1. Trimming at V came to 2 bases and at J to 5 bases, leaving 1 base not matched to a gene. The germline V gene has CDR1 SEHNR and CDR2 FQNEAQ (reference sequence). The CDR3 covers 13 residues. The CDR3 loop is CASSLTGGTEAFF. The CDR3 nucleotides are TGTGCCAGCAGCTTAACAGGGGGGACTGAAGCTTTCTTT. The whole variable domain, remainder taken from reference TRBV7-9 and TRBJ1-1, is DTGVSQNPRHKITKRGQNVTFRCDPISEHNRLYWYRQTLGQGPEFLTYFQNEAQLEKSRLLSDRFSAERPKGSFSTLEIQRTEQGDSAMYLCASSLTGGTEAFFGQGTRLTVV.

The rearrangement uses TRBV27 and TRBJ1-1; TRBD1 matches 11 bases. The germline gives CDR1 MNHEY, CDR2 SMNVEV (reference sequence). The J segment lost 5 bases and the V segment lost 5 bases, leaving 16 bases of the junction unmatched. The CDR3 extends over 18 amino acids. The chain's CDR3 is CASSTSPGQGGEGTEAFF. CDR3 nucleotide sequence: TGTGCCAGCAGTACCTCTCCGGGACAGGGGGGTGAGGGTACTGAAGCTTTCTTT.